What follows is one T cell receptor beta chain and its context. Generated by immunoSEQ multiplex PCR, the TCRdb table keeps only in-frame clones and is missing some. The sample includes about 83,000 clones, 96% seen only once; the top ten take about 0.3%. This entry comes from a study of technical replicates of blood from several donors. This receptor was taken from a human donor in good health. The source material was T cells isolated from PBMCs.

The DNA of the CDR3 is TGTGCCTGGAGTGTACGGCTAGCGGGTCGCTACGAGCAGTACTTC. This codes for CAWSVRLAGRYEQYF. The chain recombines TRBV30 with TRBJ2-7; the match to TRBD2 covers 8 bases. CDR1 is GTSNPN and CDR2 is SVGIG in the germline V gene (reference sequence). The CDR3 consists of 15 residues. V gave up 0 bases and J gave up 3 bases; unmatched junction bases: 7.